The text below deals with one TCR beta chain. Its antigen is unknown. These data are taken from a study of T cell responses to AZD1222 COVID-19 vaccine. This table comes from immunoSEQ multiplex PCR, and its TCRdb copy is limited to in-frame clones, with some not included. The table shows 72,000 or so clones, with 89% occurring only once. Regarding the study as a whole: Dominant at 160-218 and 743-854, vaccine-associated CD4 TCRs also spanned spike. Repertoire sampling was restricted to post-peak T cell response timepoints. Variant regions that are unmutated are reportedly the target of nearly half of spike-specific TCRs.

The V segment lost 0 bases and the J segment 5 bases; nucleotides outside the gene matches: 7. The CDR3 length is 17 residues. The germline gives CDR1 SGHTA, CDR2 FQGTGA. Sequenced material: peripheral blood, taken 28 days after the second AZD1222 dose. The TCR originated in an adult who received the AZD1222 COVID-19 vaccine. The J gene is TRBJ2-3, the V gene TRBV7-3; 11 positions match TRBD2. CDR3 DNA sequence: TGTGCCAGCAGCTTAACGAGAATAGCGGGAGGGTTAGATACGCAGTATTTT. This sequence encodes CASSLTRIAGGLDTQYF. Together with reference TRBV7-3 and TRBJ2-3, the CDR3 gives the full variable domain: GAGVSQTPSNKVTEKGKYVELRCDPISGHTALYWYRQSLGQGPEFLIYFQGTGAADDSGLPNDRFFAVRPEGSVSTLKIQRTERGDSAVYLCASSLTRIAGGLDTQYFGPGTRLTVL.